The rows below give T cell receptor beta chains drawn from one sample of a study of blood T cell repertoires in COVID-19. Method: immunoSEQ multiplex PCR; TCRdb's copy keeps in-frame clones and lacks some. The sample has around 320,000 clones; under 90% are singletons. Material for sequencing was PBMCs or T cells enriched from blood (not recorded which). The receptor set was obtained from a woman aged 45-60 years who had been exposed to COVID-19. CDR3s include the opening cysteine and the closing phenylalanine or tryptophan.

v_call	j_call	cdr3_aa
TRBV5-1	TRBJ1-5	CASSLEGRGQPQHF
TRBV27	TRBJ2-2	CASLPSGLFF
TRBV18	TRBJ1-5	CASSPAGYGNQPQHF
TRBV29-1	TRBJ1-1	CSVWTGSRFTEAFF
TRBV25-1	TRBJ2-5	CASSGGLAGGQYF
TRBV7-9	TRBJ2-5	CASSPGGGEETQYF
TRBV6-5	TRBJ2-7	CASNLGQGFYEQYF
TRBV28	TRBJ1-2	CASRPQGASDYGYTF
TRBV28	TRBJ1-2	CASSLIIGFLYGYTF
TRBV15	TRBJ1-6	CATSRERNSPLHF
TRBV28	TRBJ1-1	CASSRTGNTEAFF
TRBV10-3	TRBJ2-7	CATRAGTANYEQYF
TRBV30	TRBJ2-3	CAWSPAPYGDTQYF
TRBV10-3	TRBJ2-7	CAISESRGNEQYF
TRBV7-2	TRBJ2-1	CASSLRGLQAEQFF
TRBV5-8	TRBJ2-3	CASSLWGRTDTQYF
TRBV7-2	TRBJ2-1	CASSRTSGGHNEQFF
TRBV27	TRBJ2-1	CASSLQASYNEQFF
TRBV15	TRBJ2-1	CATGQKTYNEQFF
TRBV20-1	TRBJ1-1	CSEHRNTEAFF
TRBV28	TRBJ2-3	CASRIAGGPRTDTQYF
TRBV28	TRBJ2-1	CASSSPWAYYNEQFF
TRBV4-1	TRBJ2-1	CASSHPRDSSSYNEQFF
TRBV4-1	TRBJ2-3	CASSRGSGGADTQYF
TRBV5-1	TRBJ2-7	CASSYRQGSYEQYF
TRBV5-4	TRBJ2-6	CASNHLASSGANVLTF
TRBV7-8	TRBJ1-2	CASSLRQGSNYGYTF
TRBV7-9	TRBJ2-2	CASSSQGTLNTGELFF
TRBV30	TRBJ2-3	CAWSVPGSWPDTQYF
TRBV3-1/TRBV3-2	TRBJ2-1	CASSLTGGSYNEQFF
TRBV4-1	TRBJ1-2	CASSQVADKVIFYGYTF
TRBV18	TRBJ2-5	CASSPIGDYQETQYF
TRBV29-1	TRBJ1-4	CSVEDPLTGTGAGKLFF
TRBV4-1	TRBJ1-3	CASSRSPTGLGNTIYF
TRBV28	TRBJ1-2	CASGQGLGGYTF
TRBV4-2	TRBJ2-7	CASSPADRQGYEQYF
TRBV5-1	TRBJ2-3	CASSLRSQESSTDTQYF
TRBV3-1/TRBV3-2	TRBJ2-7	CASSQGPSGVAYEQYF
TRBV6-1	TRBJ2-2	CASSDFRGQFSTGELFF
TRBV6-1	TRBJ2-1	CASSEAGTSGYNEQFF
TRBV24-1	TRBJ2-2	CATTSGGNTGELFF
TRBV3-1/TRBV3-2	TRBJ1-3	CASSQRQGENTIYF
TRBV7-9	TRBJ2-1	CASSLLGGTGNDKQFF
TRBV4-2	TRBJ1-5	CASSQDGGPDQPQHF
TRBV18	TRBJ2-2	CASSPAENTGELFF
TRBV19	TRBJ2-3	CASSIGPGQGAGDTQYF
TRBV6-5	TRBJ2-3	CASSYGGTDTQYF
TRBV7-9	TRBJ1-4	CASSLVGDRVNEKLFF
TRBV5-1	TRBJ2-1	CASSLALAGTGEQFF
TRBV2	TRBJ1-2	CASSGTGNYGYTF
TRBV21-1	TRBJ2-5	CASSKGKGATEETQYF
TRBV20-1	TRBJ1-5	CSASRRGYSNQPQHF
TRBV5-6	TRBJ1-2	CASSYRQGANGYTF
TRBV7-6	TRBJ2-5	CASSPLAGGLEGKETQYF